This T cell receptor beta chain was found in a study of identical twins (dated by TCRdb to 2015 to 2016). General notes on the study: To test whether fetal clonotypes persist, the study used deep sequencing on TCR alpha and beta repertoires from monozygotic twins, unrelated adults of various ages, and cord blood. To rule out contamination, the twin experiments were replicated at different times with different library preparation protocols. Overall results and qualifications from the work: Fewer insertions were carried by abundant cord blood beta clonotypes; a weaker similar trend was observed in young adult naive repertoires, while no such trend was observed in memory repertoires. Invariant T cells such as MAIT and iNKT could partly confound zero-insertion analyses, though diverse VJ usage argued against this for most clonotypes. A weaker excess of twin sharing was found in beta out-of-frame sequences because the signal-to-noise ratio was lowered by fewer shared sequences. In monozygotic twins, recombination models systematically underestimated out-of-frame TCR alpha sharing, but the models matched the sharing seen between unrelated individuals. Because the same donors could not be followed over many years, the conclusions relied on cross-sectional statistical analysis. Compared with coincidental sharing between unrelated individuals, out-of-frame TCR alpha sequences shared between twins had an excess of sequences with low generation probability.

The trim is 0 bases for V and 0 bases for J, with a gap of 15 bases between the germline ends. Measured from the cysteine to the phenylalanine, the CDR3 is 16 residues long. Just the 48-base CDR3 DNA is kept, in frame starting at base 1. CDR1 is given as DFQATT and CDR2 as SNEGSKA, both from the germline V gene (reference sequence). Every donor in the study was a healthy Caucasian. The researchers also sequenced three unrelated adults who were not twins: a male aged 18 to 29, a male aged 50 to 59, and a female aged 50 to 59. Miltenyi CD45RO+ enrichment and human naive T-cell isolation kits were used to isolate memory (CD45RO+) and naive T cells from PBMC. Turning to this clonotype: Its antigen is still unknown. One base away there is no much larger clone; base qualities are not given.

The library was generated by 5' RACE. Sequencing took place on an Illumina HiSeq 2000. Template switching added a universal primer binding site, and the final cDNA carried a unique molecular identifier that allowed TCR cDNA molecules to be counted accurately. First-strand cDNA for TCR alpha and beta chains was synthesized from specific primers in the conserved constant-segment region. To control for contamination, each cDNA library was double barcoded with a SMART-Mk sample barcode plus Illumina barcodes. TruSeq adapter sequences and Illumina sample barcodes were added in two successive PCR steps. Sequencing of the TCR alpha and beta cDNA libraries was done on the Illumina HiSeq platform using custom primers. Per the source publication's procedure: Raw reads were processed with MiGEC to extract unique molecular identifiers, and MiXCR was used to determine CDR3 positions. Recombination models were inferred per individual with the repgenHMM and IGoR tools using an EM algorithm. The tcR package in R was used for shared clonotype analysis, with sharing normalized by the product of cloneset sizes. Out-of-frame nonproductive sequences were analyzed to study raw recombination free of thymic and clonal selection effects. TCRdb reanalyzed the raw reads on its own, using fastp at Q25 for trimming and MiXCR for clone calling, and kept in-frame beta chains. Entries that share a CDR3 protein sequence are merged under the most common genes and DNA. The V and J calls were determined by TCRdb, not by the authors. Recorded for this sample are roughly 690,000 distinct CDR3 sequences; 5.5% to 7.5% of them occurred a single time. The top ten constitute approximately 1.6% of the sample.

The sequenced sample was naive T cells sorted from blood. Taken with the paper, the label for cell subset or site translates to: cells isolated with a human naive T-cell isolation kit. This sequence uses TRBV20-1 and TRBJ2-7; TRBD2 is possibly the D segment (6 matching bases). This TCR came from a man aged 18 to 29 in good health. The nucleotide sequence is TGCAGTGCTAGAGACCCCGTTGGCGGGGTCTCCTACGAGCAGTACTTC. This encodes CSARDPVGGVSYEQYF.